The TCR beta chain described here comes from a study of T cell responses to AZD1222 COVID-19 vaccine. On this clone itself: Its antigen is not known.

TCRdb's copy holds only in-frame clones and misses some; the assay was immunoSEQ multiplex PCR. This sample has around 99,000 clones, with over 80% found just once. There are 14 residues in the CDR3. Germline V gives CDR1 SEHNR, CDR2 FQNEAQ (reference sequence). V gave up 4 bases and J gave up 4 bases, with 11 bases separating them. Notes on the study in general: The donor group comprised mostly white British people and more females; the analysis possibly underestimated clonal diversity. Among spike-specific TCRs, nearly half reportedly target unmutated variant regions. Baseline serology detected seropositivity in only a handful of AZD1222 recipients. Two doses of AZD1222 preceded a rise in Spike-specific TCR breadth and depth.

The chain recombines TRBV7-9 with TRBJ1-5; weak D call: TRBD1 (5 bases). The receptor's source is an adult who received the AZD1222 COVID-19 vaccine. Sequences were derived from peripheral blood, sampled 28 days after the second AZD1222 dose. The CDR3: CASSYGTENQPQHF. The CDR3, as DNA: TGTGCCAGCAGCTATGGGACCGAGAATCAGCCCCAGCATTTT.